Presented here are 26 T cell receptor beta chains from one specimen sequenced in a study of low-dose radiotherapy and immunotherapy resistance in tumors. Time point specified: before trial treatment. TRAV- and TRBV-specific primers, spanning alpha and beta chains, primed first-strand cDNA. PCR amplification of the TCRs was performed with Phusion for 20 to 25 PCR cycles, and it relied on a constant-region primer together with a V-primer adapter. TCRdb called the reads again in MiXCR, with one record for every CDR3 protein. The sample includes tens of thousands of distinct CDR3 sequences, around 27% of them seen just once. The material was PBMCs, obtained before treatment. These TCRs come from a male donor with prostate cancer.

This clonotype was picked up many times. CDR3 sequence: CASSLRESSYEQYF. CDR3 sequence (DNA): TGTGCCAGCAGCTTGAGGGAAAGCTCCTACGAGCAGTACTTC. The chain uses TRBV7-2 and TRBJ2-7; possibly TRBD2 for D (5 bases). This CDR3 is 14 amino acids long. Trimming took 3 bases from V and 0 from J, leaving 9 bases between them. Per germline, CDR1 SGHTA and CDR2 FQGNSA.

This clonotype was seen at least ten times. This rearrangement joins TRBV24-1 to TRBJ1-1; 7 bases fit TRBD1. Germline CDR1 and CDR2: KGHDR and SFDVKD. The CDR3 length is 13 residues. V lost 5 bases and J lost 4; bases outside the gene matches: 3. The CDR3 is CATSAGGLTEAFF. CDR3 sequence (DNA): TGTGCCACCAGTGCAGGGGGACTCACTGAAGCTTTCTTT.

This clonotype was picked up many times. CDR3 residues: CASSPLGLAGYNEQFF. The CDR3 DNA follows: TGTGCCAGCAGCCCCCTCGGACTAGCGGGCTACAATGAGCAGTTCTTC. This chain connects TRBV3-1 to TRBJ2-1; 11 bases are shared with TRBD2. Germline V gene lookup returns CDR1 LGHDT and CDR2 YNNKEL (reference sequence). CDR3 length equals 16 residues. V gave up 4 bases and J gave up 3 bases; unmatched junction bases: 5.

This clonotype was observed many times. The rearrangement joins TRBV7-6 to TRBJ2-5; D unclear. The CDR3 has 13 amino acids. With 8 bases removed from V and 5 bases from J, the gap between germline ends came to 15 bases. In germline, CDR1 is SGHVS, CDR2 FNYEAQ. CDR3 in amino acids: CASGPNMMETQYF. The CDR3 DNA is TGTGCCAGCGGTCCCAATATGATGGAGACCCAGTACTTC.

This clonotype was observed many times. This chain connects TRBV5-1 to TRBJ2-4, with D perhaps given as TRBD1 or TRBD2 (5 bases each). Germline assignment: CDR1 SGHRS and CDR2 YFSETQ. Trimming removed 5 bases at V and 4 bases at J, with 10 bases between. This CDR3 region has 13 residues. The CDR3 sequence is CASSWDVKNIQYF. Here the CDR3 DNA reads TGCGCCAGCAGTTGGGACGTAAAAAACATTCAGTACTTC.

This chain joins TRBV9 and TRBJ2-2; 12 bases are shared with TRBD2. This CDR3 spans 15 amino acids. Germline V lookup: CDR1 SGDLS, CDR2 YYNGEE. V shed 4 bases and J 7 bases; nucleotides not matched to a gene: 5. Written as DNA, the CDR3 is TGTGCCAGCAGCTCTAGCGGGGGGGCAGTCGGGGAGCTGTTTTTT. Translated: CASSSSGGAVGELFF.

There are many counts of this clonotype. The chain employs TRBV29-1 and TRBJ2-1, with TRBD2 as a possible D gene (6 bases). The V and J ends lost 2 bases and 10 bases respectively, with 12 bases between them. The CDR3 consists of 12 residues. From germline, CDR1 is SQVTM and CDR2 ANQGSEA. The CDR3 reads CSVERAGSEQFF. Written as DNA, the CDR3 is TGCAGCGTTGAACGAGCGGGCTCAGAGCAGTTCTTC.

As to this clonotype: A read error likely explains this, since a far larger clone differs by one base. CDR3 DNA sequence: TGCGCCAGCAGCCAAGTGTGGGGATCCTACAATGAGCAGTTCTTC. Encoded protein: CASSQVWGSYNEQFF. This rearrangement joins TRBV4-3 to TRBJ2-1; D is ambiguous. V was shortened by 1 base and J by 1 base, with 8 bases between the two germline ends. Germline lookup yields CDR1 LGHNA and CDR2 YSLEER. The CDR3 runs to 15 residues.

This clonotype was counted at least ten times. The V and J genes are TRBV30 and TRBJ1-2; D call uncertain. Germline V gene lookup returns CDR1 GTSNPN and CDR2 SVGIG (reference sequence). Trimming stripped 8 bases from V and 7 bases from J, with 8 bases between. There are 9 residues in the CDR3. This chain's CDR3 is CALEPGYTF. For the CDR3, the DNA is TGTGCCCTAGAGCCTGGCTACACCTTC.

With respect to this clonotype: This could be a read error, since a much larger clone is one nucleotide away. This sequence joins TRBV12-3 or TRBV12-4 and TRBJ2-4; 8 bases are a match to TRBD1. Trimming took 6 bases from V and 6 from J; bases not matched to a gene: 16. The CDR3 contains 17 residues. This chain's CDR3 is CASRRWVAGGEGNIQYF. The CDR3 DNA sequence: TGTGCCAGCAGACGATGGGTTGCAGGGGGCGAAGGAAACATTCAGTACTTC.

The chain couples TRBV6-1 to TRBJ2-1; the match to TRBD2 covers 9 bases. CDR3 length: 16 residues. V dropped 8 bases and J dropped 0; count of bases not matched to a gene: 8. Per the germline V gene, CDR1 is MNHNS and CDR2 is SASEGT. CDR3 sequence: CASGGAGGRSYNEQFF. The CDR3 bases are TGTGCCAGCGGAGGAGCGGGGGGACGCTCCTACAATGAGCAGTTCTTC.

This clonotype was seen at least ten times. The chain joins TRBV6-6 to TRBJ1-1; no reliable D call. The CDR3 is 13 residues long. Per the germline V gene, CDR1 is MNHNY and CDR2 is SVGAGI (reference sequence). Trimming pared 4 bases from V and 6 bases from J, leaving 12 bases between. DNA of the CDR3: TGTGCCAGCAGTTCCGTAGGGTTGGCTGAAGCTTTCTTT. Protein sequence: CASSSVGLAEAFF.

This clonotype was counted at least ten times. V is TRBV20-1 and J is TRBJ2-7; weak D call: TRBD2 (5 bases). CDR3 length equals 17 residues. The V end lost 0 bases, the J end lost 6 bases, and 24 bases lay between the germline ends. Germline lookup yields CDR1 DFQATT and CDR2 SNEGSKA (reference sequence). CDR3 protein: CSARDRVARTRRGEQYF. CDR3 DNA sequence: TGCAGTGCTAGAGATCGCGTCGCGCGGACTCGTCGAGGCGAGCAGTACTTC.

This clonotype was detected ten times or more. The rearrangement uses TRBV29-1 and TRBJ2-3; D gene unclear. Germline V gene lookup returns CDR1 SQVTM and CDR2 ANQGSEA. The V and J ends lost 7 bases and 1 base respectively, with 15 bases between them. The CDR3 loop spans 14 amino acids. The CDR3 reads CSGLLTEGTDTQYF. For the CDR3, the DNA is TGCAGCGGCCTGCTTACGGAAGGCACAGATACGCAGTATTTT.

The rearrangement uses TRBV19 and TRBJ1-5; TRBD1 aligns across 9 bases. Losses at the gene ends were 3 bases for V and 6 bases for J; bases not matched to a gene: 6. Per germline, CDR1 LNHDA and CDR2 SQIVND (reference sequence). The CDR3 sequence is 15 residues long. The CDR3 region has the DNA TGTGCCAGTAGTATTCCCTGGACAGGGGTTCAGCCCCAGCATTTT. Its translation is CASSIPWTGVQPQHF.

The V gene is TRBV30, the J gene TRBJ1-5; 7 bases are shared with TRBD1. From germline, CDR1 is GTSNPN and CDR2 SVGIG (reference sequence). The CDR3 has 16 amino acids. V lost 3 bases to trimming and J lost 0 bases; unmatched junction nucleotides: 8. The CDR3 is CAWRVRRGSSNQPQHF. The DNA of the CDR3 is TGTGCCTGGAGAGTACGCAGGGGGAGTAGCAATCAGCCCCAGCATTTT.

The chain links TRBV4-2 to TRBJ2-1, with 10 bases matching TRBD2. Germline V gene lookup returns CDR1 LGHNA and CDR2 YNFKEQ. With 3 bases clipped from V and 5 bases from J, the junction kept 7 bases outside the gene matches. This CDR3 has 16 amino acids. In nucleotides, the CDR3 is TGTGCCAGCAGCCACTCCGGGACTAGCGCCAACAATGAGCAGTTCTTC. Its translation: CASSHSGTSANNEQFF.

The count of this clonotype is one. This likely reflects a read error, since a far larger clone is one base away. This chain connects TRBV28 to TRBJ2-1; D uncertain. Germline V gene lookup returns CDR1 MDHEN and CDR2 SYDVKM. The CDR3 has 12 residues. Trimming shortened V by 10 bases and J by 2 bases, and 9 bases separated the two germline ends. The DNA for the CDR3 is TGTGCCATCGAAGGAACCTACAATGAGCAGTTCTTC. Its translation: CAIEGTYNEQFF.

In this sample, this clonotype turned up a few times. The V call is TRBV20-1, the J call TRBJ2-5; TRBD1 agrees at 7 bases. In germline, CDR1 is DFQATT, CDR2 SNEGSKA (reference sequence). V shed 7 bases, J shed 2 bases, and the junction held 4 bases outside the gene matches. This CDR3 contains 12 residues. This CDR3 reads CSVRQGQETQYF. The DNA for the CDR3 is TGCAGTGTAAGACAGGGACAAGAGACCCAGTACTTC.

This clonotype was detected ten times or more. V and J are TRBV12-3 or TRBV12-4 and TRBJ2-7; 7 bases map to TRBD1. CDR3 length: 14 amino acids. The V segment lost 4 bases and the J segment 5 bases; nucleotides outside the gene matches: 8. The CDR3 sequence: CASSSSTGFDEQYF. For the CDR3, the DNA is TGTGCCAGCAGTTCATCGACAGGGTTTGACGAGCAGTACTTC.

This clonotype has ten or more counts. V and J are TRBV20-1 and TRBJ2-1; D uncertain. There are 13 residues in the CDR3. Germline V CDR1 and CDR2: DFQATT, SNEGSKA (reference sequence). V dropped 0 bases and J dropped 7 bases, with 10 bases sitting between them. In DNA, the CDR3 is TGCAGTGCTAGAGATCGGGTATTGAATGAGCAGTTCTTC. It specifies CSARDRVLNEQFF.

This clonotype was seen ten or more times. The genes are TRBV27 and TRBJ2-2; the D gene is possibly TRBD1 (6 bases). The CDR3 is made up of 16 amino acids. V gave up 3 bases and J gave up 4 bases, with 15 bases separating them. Germline lookup yields CDR1 MNHEY and CDR2 SMNVEV (reference sequence). This CDR3 is CASSLLTGYPTGELFF. DNA for the CDR3: TGTGCCAGCAGTTTGCTGACAGGATACCCCACCGGGGAGCTGTTTTTT.

Turning to this clonotype: This may arise from a read error, as a much more abundant clone is one base away. The CDR3 carries no conserved terminal phenylalanine or tryptophan, so it likely arises from a read error. The chain carries TRBV20-1 and TRBJ1-4, with D hard to call. Germline V lookup: CDR1 DFQATT, CDR2 SNEGSKA (reference sequence). V shed 6 bases and J shed 8 bases, with 16 bases lying between them. The CDR3 contains 13 residues. In nucleotides, the CDR3 is TGCAGTGCCAGCGGGGAGGGAATCGAAAAACTGTTTCTT. Translated: CSASGEGIEKLFL.

The chain uses TRBV6-2 or TRBV6-3 and TRBJ2-6; D remains unclear. Germline loops: CDR1 MNHEY, CDR2 SVGEGT. The CDR3 is 14 residues long. V was pared by 5 bases and J by 5 bases, with 10 bases between. The CDR3 DNA reads as TGTGCCAGCAGTGTCCAGCTGTGGGCCAACGTCCTGACTTTC. The encoded protein is CASSVQLWANVLTF.

With regard to this clonotype: A far larger clone is off by one base, so a read error is likely. The V gene is TRBV5-1, the J gene TRBJ2-1, with TRBD2 matching 8 bases. Germline V CDR1 and CDR2: SGHRS, YFSETQ. CDR3 length: 16 residues. The ends lost 4 bases at V and 10 bases at J; junction bases unmatched: 16. The CDR3 DNA reads TGCGCCAGCAGCCAGCGGATGAGCGGGAGCTCCTACGAGCAGTTCTTC. It translates to CASSQRMSGSSYEQFF.

There are many counts of this clonotype. V usage is TRBV2 and J usage is TRBJ2-3, with TRBD1 as a possible D gene (6 bases). The CDR3 is made up of 13 amino acids. V lost 4 bases to trimming and J lost 6 bases, with 11 bases between them. Germline lookup yields CDR1 SNHLY and CDR2 FYNNEI. CDR3 loop: CASSGTGWDTQYF. The CDR3 region has the DNA TGTGCCAGCAGTGGAACAGGGTGGGATACGCAGTATTTT. Full variable domain (missing parts from reference TRBV2 and TRBJ2-3): EPEVTQTPSHQVTQMGQEVILRCVPISNHLYFYWYRQILGQKVEFLVSFYNNEISEKSEIFDDQFSVERPDGSNFTLKIRSTKLEDSAMYFCASSGTGWDTQYFGPGTRLTVL.